This T cell receptor beta chain is drawn from a study of cytomegalovirus exposure and HLA in healthy donors. Study-wide results and limits: Within an earlier analysis, most TCR beta V segments proved productive either about 90% or about 30% of the time. It was 150 to 200 TCR beta chains that were listed as cytomegalovirus-associated. Later analysis indicated greater clonal expansion among HLA-associated TCR beta chains than among equally common other chains. A few CMV-associated chains were confirmed in vitro to be specific for CMV antigens.

This PCR relied on a set of 60 Vbeta primers and 13 Jbeta primers. Sequenced by immunoSEQ multiplex PCR; TCRdb stores in-frame clones only, minus some. The sample includes about 160,000 clones, 81% seen only once; the top ten take 1% to 1.5%. Germline V gene sequence: CDR1 GTSNPN, CDR2 SVGIG (reference sequence). The CDR3 extends over 13 amino acids. Trimming cost V 0 bases and J 7 bases, with 12 bases left between them. Note on this clone: Antigen specificity is unknown.

The sequencing input was PBMCs. The rearrangement uses TRBV30 and TRBJ2-5; tentatively, D is TRBD1 (5 bases). The TCR comes from a man between 50 and 59 years old in good health and CMV-seropositive. Written as DNA, the CDR3 is TGTGCCTGGAGTGTTGGGGCCACCGGGACCCAGTACTTC. Protein sequence: CAWSVGATGTQYF.